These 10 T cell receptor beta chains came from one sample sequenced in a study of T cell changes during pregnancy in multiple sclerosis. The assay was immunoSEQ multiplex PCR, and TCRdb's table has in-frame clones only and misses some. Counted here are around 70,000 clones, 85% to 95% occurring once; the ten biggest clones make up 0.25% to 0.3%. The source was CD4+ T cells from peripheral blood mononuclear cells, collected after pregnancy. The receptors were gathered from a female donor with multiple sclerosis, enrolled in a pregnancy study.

CDR3 region: CSVKGADTQYF. CDR3 DNA sequence: TGCAGCGTTAAGGGGGCGGATACGCAGTATTTT. This chain links TRBV29-1 with TRBJ2-3; TRBD1 matches at 7 bases. The ends lost 5 bases at V and 6 bases at J; junction bases unmatched: 2. Germline V gene lookup returns CDR1 SQVTM and CDR2 ANQGSEA. The CDR3 is made up of 11 amino acids.

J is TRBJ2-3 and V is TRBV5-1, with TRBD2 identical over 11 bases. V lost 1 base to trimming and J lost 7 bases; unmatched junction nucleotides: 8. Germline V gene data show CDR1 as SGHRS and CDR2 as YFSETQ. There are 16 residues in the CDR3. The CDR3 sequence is CASSLTSGSSLNTQYF. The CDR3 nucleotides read TGCGCCAGCAGCTTGACTAGCGGGAGTTCTTTAAATACGCAGTATTTT.

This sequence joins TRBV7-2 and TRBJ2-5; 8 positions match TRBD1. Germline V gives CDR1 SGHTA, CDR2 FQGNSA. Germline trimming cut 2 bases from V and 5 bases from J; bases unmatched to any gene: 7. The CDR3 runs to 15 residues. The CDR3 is CASSLNARGLETQYF. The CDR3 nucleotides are TGTGCCAGCAGCTTAAATGCCAGGGGGCTTGAGACCCAGTACTTC.

As DNA, the CDR3 is TGTGCCGGGACGGTGAAACAGGGGGCCCCCTACAATGAGCAGTTCTTC. Its protein is CAGTVKQGAPYNEQFF. The chain joins TRBV27 to TRBJ2-1; 9 bases fit TRBD1. After removal of 11 bases from V and 2 bases from J, the junction contained 13 bases not matched to a gene. Germline-derived CDR1 and CDR2 are MNHEY and SMNVEV (reference sequence). There are 16 residues in the CDR3.

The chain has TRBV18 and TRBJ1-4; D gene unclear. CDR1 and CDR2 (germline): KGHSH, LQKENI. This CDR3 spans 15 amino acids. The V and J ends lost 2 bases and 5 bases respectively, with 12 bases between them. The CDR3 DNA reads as TGTGCCAGCTCACCAATCCAGGCCGAAAATGAAAAACTGTTTTTT. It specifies CASSPIQAENEKLFF.

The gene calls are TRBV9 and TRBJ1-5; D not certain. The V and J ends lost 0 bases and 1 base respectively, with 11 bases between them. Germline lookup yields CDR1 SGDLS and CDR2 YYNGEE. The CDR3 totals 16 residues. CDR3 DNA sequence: TGTGCCAGCAGCGTAGATGGAGGGAACAGCAATCAGCCCCAGCATTTT. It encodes CASSVDGGNSNQPQHF.

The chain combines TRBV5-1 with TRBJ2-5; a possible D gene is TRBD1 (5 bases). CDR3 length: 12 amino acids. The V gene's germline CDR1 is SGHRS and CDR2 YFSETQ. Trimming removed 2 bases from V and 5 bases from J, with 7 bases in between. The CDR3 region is CASSFRAETQYF. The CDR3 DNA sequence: TGCGCCAGCAGCTTCAGGGCTGAGACCCAGTACTTC.

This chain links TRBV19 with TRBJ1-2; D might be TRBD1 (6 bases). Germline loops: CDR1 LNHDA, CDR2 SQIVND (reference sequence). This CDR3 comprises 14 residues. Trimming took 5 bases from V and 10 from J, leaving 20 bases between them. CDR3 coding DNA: TGTGCCAGTAGTTCCCAACAGCCGGGACACTACTACACCTTC. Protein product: CASSSQQPGHYYTF.

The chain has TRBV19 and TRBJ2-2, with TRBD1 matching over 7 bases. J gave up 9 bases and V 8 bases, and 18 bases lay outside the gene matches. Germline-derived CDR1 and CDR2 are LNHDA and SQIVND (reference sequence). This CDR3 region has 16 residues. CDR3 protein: CASGPTGAERWRELFF. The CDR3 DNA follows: TGTGCCAGTGGACCTACAGGGGCGGAAAGGTGGCGGGAGCTGTTTTTT.

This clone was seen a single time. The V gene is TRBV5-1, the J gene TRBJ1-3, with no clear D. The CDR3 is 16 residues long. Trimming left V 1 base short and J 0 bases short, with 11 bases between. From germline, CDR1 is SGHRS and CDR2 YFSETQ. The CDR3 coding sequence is TGCGCCAGCAGCTTGTATGAAGGAGGCTCTGGAAACACCATATATTTT. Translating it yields CASSLYEGGSGNTIYF.